These 25 T cell receptor beta chains originate from one sample sequenced in a study of CD8 T cells in ankylosing spondylitis. General study results and limits: In ankylosing spondylitis blood, a motif of roughly eight highly homologous TCR beta variants appeared characteristic.

No antigens are known for them. TCRdb independently ran MiXCR on the 5' RACE reads; one entry per CDR3 protein. The sample shows around 450,000 distinct CDR3 sequences, about 25% of them seen only once. Sample: blood, either unsorted or a sorted T cell fraction (not recorded which). These receptors were obtained from a male donor with ankylosing spondylitis.

This clonotype was observed a handful of times. The chain uses TRBV7-6 and TRBJ1-3; D might be TRBD1 (5 bases). Germline-derived CDR1 and CDR2 are SGHVS and FNYEAQ. The CDR3 has 19 residues. Trimming took off 1 base at V and 0 bases at J, with 19 bases between the two ends. CDR3 loop: CASSLVPGMAEGSGNTIYF. The CDR3 nucleotides are TGTGCCAGCAGCTTAGTGCCAGGGATGGCCGAGGGCTCTGGAAACACCATATATTTT.

This chain links TRBV11-2 with TRBJ1-2; D is perhaps TRBD1 (5 bases). The germline V gene encodes CDR1 SGHAT and CDR2 FQNNGV. Deletions cut 1 base from V and 4 bases from J, with 13 bases between. There are 15 residues in the CDR3. CDR3 nucleotide sequence: TGTGCCAGCAGCTTAGTGTCTGACAGCTCCTATGGCTACACCTTC. This sequence encodes CASSLVSDSSYGYTF.

V and J are TRBV5-1 and TRBJ2-1; 10 nucleotides match TRBD2. The CDR3 runs to 16 residues. Germline V gives CDR1 SGHRS, CDR2 YFSETQ. The junction had 10 bases not matched to a gene; V was cut back by 4 bases and J by 6 bases. The CDR3: CASSNPSGGWGNEQFF. The CDR3 bases are TGCGCCAGCAGCAACCCTAGCGGGGGCTGGGGCAATGAGCAGTTCTTC. Variable domain in full (rest from reference TRBV5-1 and TRBJ2-1): KAGVTQTPRYLIKTRGQQVTLSCSPISGHRSVSWYQQTPGQGLQFLFEYFSETQRNKGNFPGRFSGRQFSNSRSEMNVSTLELGDSALYLCASSNPSGGWGNEQFFGPGTRLTVL.

This chain connects TRBV4-1 to TRBJ2-1, with TRBD2 identical over 10 bases. Germline CDR1 reads MGHRA; CDR2 reads YSYEKL. The CDR3 has 19 residues. Losses at the gene ends were 2 bases for V and 0 bases for J; bases not matched to a gene: 10. CDR3 DNA: TGCGCCAGCAGCCAAATCCTAGCGGGAGCTGGTAGCTCCTACAATGAGCAGTTCTTC. It specifies CASSQILAGAGSSYNEQFF.

CDR3 coding DNA: TGTGCCAGCAGCTTAGAAGGAGGCGCCGGCCCAAGCACAGATACGCAGTATTTT. Protein product: CASSLEGGAGPSTDTQYF. The chain carries TRBV7-6 and TRBJ2-3; D perhaps matches TRBD2 (5 bases). The CDR3 contains 18 residues. Trimming shortened V by 1 base and J by 0 bases, and 17 bases separated the two germline ends. CDR1 is SGHVS, CDR2 FNYEAQ, per germline. Supplemented by reference TRBV7-6 and TRBJ2-3, the full variable domain reads GAGVSQSPRYKVTKRGQDVALRCDPISGHVSLYWYRQALGQGPEFLTYFNYEAQQDKSGLPNDRFSAERPEGSISTLTIQRTEQRDSAMYRCASSLEGGAGPSTDTQYFGPGTRLTVL.

Many counts were recorded for this clonotype. The chain joins TRBV7-2 to TRBJ2-3, with D uncertain. CDR1 and CDR2 from the germline V gene are SGHTA and FQGNSA. The CDR3 has 12 amino acids. Trimming stripped 4 bases from V and 6 bases from J, with 8 bases between. The CDR3 reads CASSSPVDTQYF. The CDR3 DNA is TGTGCCAGCAGCTCCCCAGTGGATACGCAGTATTTT.

There are a few counts of this clonotype. V gene TRBV3-1 combines with J gene TRBJ1-2, with D hard to call. The V gene's germline CDR1 is LGHDT and CDR2 YNNKEL (reference sequence). CDR3 length: 14 amino acids. Trimming took 0 bases from V and 8 from J, leaving 13 bases between them. CDR3 sequence: CASSQDPGSRGYTF. CDR3 nucleotide sequence: TGTGCCAGCAGCCAAGATCCGGGCAGCAGGGGCTACACCTTC.

The V call is TRBV5-1, the J call TRBJ2-5; TRBD1 agrees at 8 bases. V lost 1 base to trimming and J lost 5 bases; unmatched junction nucleotides: 7. The CDR3 consists of 15 residues. Germline CDR1 is SGHRS and CDR2 is YFSETQ. The CDR3, as DNA: TGCGCCAGCAGCTTGCCACAGGGGGAGAGGGAGACCCAGTACTTC. Its protein product is CASSLPQGERETQYF.

The chain recombines TRBV29-1 with TRBJ1-6; TRBD1 agrees at 7 bases. Germline values: CDR1 SQVTM, CDR2 ANQGSEA. This CDR3 has 13 amino acids. The junction had 2 bases not matched to a gene; V was cut back by 6 bases and J by 3 bases. The CDR3 reads CSVRDSYNSPLHF. For the CDR3, the DNA is TGCAGCGTAAGGGACAGCTATAATTCACCCCTCCACTTT.

This clonotype was counted between two and nine times. The V gene is TRBV12-3 or TRBV12-4, the J gene TRBJ1-5; the D is unclear. Trimming cost V 3 bases and J 8 bases, with 11 bases left between them. The CDR3 runs 13 residues. CDR3 protein: CASSFERDEPQHF. In nucleotides, the CDR3 is TGTGCCAGCAGTTTTGAAAGGGATGAGCCCCAGCATTTT.

The chain has TRBV6-2 or TRBV6-3 and TRBJ1-5, with D unclear. V was clipped by 4 bases and J by 3 bases, with 10 bases between them. The CDR3 has 14 residues. Germline values: CDR1 MNHEY, CDR2 SVGEGT. The CDR3 sequence: CASSFVGFNQPQHF. DNA for the CDR3: TGTGCCAGCAGTTTTGTCGGCTTCAATCAGCCCCAGCATTTT.

The chain combines TRBV24-1 with TRBJ2-1; D possibly uses TRBD1 or TRBD2 (5 bases each). CDR1 and CDR2 (germline): KGHDR, SFDVKD. V was cut by 7 bases and J by 0 bases, with 18 bases left in between. This CDR3 is built from 17 residues. The CDR3 spells CATSTSGAQSSYNEQFF. The CDR3 DNA reads as TGTGCCACCAGCACCTCCGGGGCCCAGAGCTCCTACAATGAGCAGTTCTTC.

This clonotype appeared a few times. V usage is TRBV9 and J usage is TRBJ2-3, with 9 positions matching TRBD1. Germline-derived CDR1 and CDR2 are SGDLS and YYNGEE. V was clipped by 4 bases and J by 6 bases; unmatched bases: 6. The CDR3 runs to 14 residues. CDR3 sequence: CASSTRDRVDTQYF. CDR3 sequence (DNA): TGTGCCAGCAGCACCCGGGACAGGGTGGATACGCAGTATTTT.

The gene calls are TRBV5-1 and TRBJ2-2, with a tentative D call TRBD2 (6 bases). The CDR3 sequence is 16 residues long. Germline lookup yields CDR1 SGHRS and CDR2 YFSETQ. Trimming removed 3 bases at V and 3 bases at J, with 15 bases between. The CDR3 nucleotides read TGCGCCAGCAGCTGGGGGGTGGCCCTCGACACCGGGGAGCTGTTTTTT. Protein product: CASSWGVALDTGELFF.

The V gene is TRBV7-9, the J gene TRBJ2-3; no definite D call. V was shortened by 6 bases and J by 6 bases, with 7 bases between the two germline ends. The germline V gene encodes CDR1 SEHNR and CDR2 FQNEAQ (reference sequence). The CDR3 length is 11 residues. The CDR3 loop is CASSERDTQYF. The CDR3, as DNA: TGTGCCAGCAGTGAGAGGGATACGCAGTATTTT.

This clonotype was picked up a small number of times. This chain connects TRBV24-1 to TRBJ2-1, with TRBD2 identical over 14 bases. V shed 3 bases and J 1 base; nucleotides not matched to a gene: 4. This CDR3 is 18 amino acids long. Per the germline V gene, CDR1 is KGHDR and CDR2 is SFDVKD. The DNA for the CDR3 is TGTGCCACCAGTGATCCGGGACTAGCGGGAGATTCCTACAATGAGCAGTTCTTC. Amino acids: CATSDPGLAGDSYNEQFF.

The gene calls are TRBV7-9 and TRBJ2-1; 8 bases agree with TRBD1. The CDR3 covers 14 residues. V gave up 8 bases and J gave up 7 bases; unmatched junction bases: 10. Per germline, CDR1 SEHNR and CDR2 FQNEAQ (reference sequence). CDR3 coding DNA: TGTGCCAGCTCGCAGGGGGCCGCTTTGAATGAGCAGTTCTTC. This encodes CASSQGAALNEQFF.

This clonotype was found a few times. The chain has TRBV7-2 and TRBJ1-1; D perhaps matches TRBD1 (6 bases). Per the germline V gene, CDR1 is SGHTA and CDR2 is FQGNSA. V dropped 2 bases and J dropped 1 base, with 11 bases sitting between them. This CDR3 region has 15 residues. The CDR3 nucleotides are TGTGCCAGCAGCTTACAGGCAGGGGAGAACACTGAAGCTTTCTTT. It translates to CASSLQAGENTEAFF.

At least ten counts were recorded for this clonotype. The chain uses TRBV5-1 and TRBJ2-1; 13 nucleotides agree with TRBD2. The CDR3 runs 16 residues. The germline V gene has CDR1 SGHRS and CDR2 YFSETQ. The V and J ends lost 3 bases and 6 bases, in that order; junction bases with no gene match: 6. The CDR3 sequence: CASSYSGTSGTNEQFF. The CDR3 region has the DNA TGCGCCAGCAGCTACAGCGGGACTAGCGGGACCAATGAGCAGTTCTTC.

V gene TRBV2 combines with J gene TRBJ2-5; D not certain. Germline-derived CDR1 and CDR2 are SNHLY and FYNNEI. V dropped 3 bases and J dropped 4 bases, with 6 bases sitting between them. CDR3 size: 12 residues. The CDR3 loop reads CASSETIETQYF. The CDR3, as DNA: TGTGCCAGCAGTGAGACCATAGAGACCCAGTACTTC.

In this sample, this clonotype turned up a few times. The rearrangement joins TRBV12-3 or TRBV12-4 to TRBJ2-3; 7 bases agree with TRBD2. The CDR3 consists of 17 residues. J was trimmed by 4 bases and V by 6 bases; bases with no gene match: 16. CDR3 residues: CASSPLSGFAGADTQYF. In DNA, the CDR3 is TGTGCCAGCAGCCCCCTTAGCGGGTTCGCTGGGGCAGATACGCAGTATTTT.

This sequence joins TRBV10-2 and TRBJ2-3, with D perhaps matching TRBD2 (5 bases). Germline V lookup: CDR1 WSHSY, CDR2 SAAADI. Trimming took off 3 bases at V and 2 bases at J, with 12 bases between the two ends. There are 15 residues in the CDR3. DNA of the CDR3: TGCGCCAGCAGTGATGGCGGGTATCACACAGATACGCAGTATTTT. Translation gives CASSDGGYHTDTQYF.

This clonotype was seen ten or more times. J is TRBJ2-1 and V is TRBV7-2; 8 positions match TRBD2. V was pared by 4 bases and J by 4 bases, with 3 bases of the junction left unmatched. This CDR3 contains 14 residues. Germline V gene lookup returns CDR1 SGHTA and CDR2 FQGNSA. The CDR3: CASSSASGYNEQFF. As DNA, the CDR3 is TGTGCCAGCAGCTCGGCTAGCGGGTACAATGAGCAGTTCTTC.

The V call is TRBV24-1, the J call TRBJ2-5; 9 nucleotides match TRBD1. The CDR3 has 16 amino acids. Germline V gene sequence: CDR1 KGHDR, CDR2 SFDVKD. The trim removed 3 bases at V and 3 bases at J, leaving 7 bases unmatched. This CDR3 reads CATSDHTGTGKETQYF. The CDR3 DNA reads TGTGCCACCAGTGATCACACCGGGACAGGGAAAGAGACCCAGTACTTC.

This clonotype was observed many times. The chain carries TRBV18 and TRBJ2-1; D is unclear. Germline CDR1 KGHSH, CDR2 LQKENI. The CDR3 covers 13 residues. Trimming shortened V by 4 bases and J by 9 bases, and 13 bases separated the two germline ends. The CDR3 nucleotides are TGTGCCAGCTCACAGGAACATAATTCTGAGCAGTTCTTC. Amino acids: CASSQEHNSEQFF.